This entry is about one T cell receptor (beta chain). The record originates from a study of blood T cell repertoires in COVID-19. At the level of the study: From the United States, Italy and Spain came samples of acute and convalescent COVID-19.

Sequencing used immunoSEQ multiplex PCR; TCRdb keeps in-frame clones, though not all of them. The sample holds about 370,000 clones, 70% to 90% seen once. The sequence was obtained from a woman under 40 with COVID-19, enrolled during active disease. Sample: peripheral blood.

The chain's CDR3 is CASTRTGGQQYF. The CDR3 DNA reads TGTGCCAGCACACGGACAGGAGGGCAGCAGTACTTC. The chain links TRBV6-5 to TRBJ2-7, with TRBD1 as a possible D gene (7 bases). The CDR3 is 12 residues long. Trimming took 7 bases from V and 8 from J, leaving 15 bases between them. Per germline, CDR1 MNHEY and CDR2 SVGAGI.